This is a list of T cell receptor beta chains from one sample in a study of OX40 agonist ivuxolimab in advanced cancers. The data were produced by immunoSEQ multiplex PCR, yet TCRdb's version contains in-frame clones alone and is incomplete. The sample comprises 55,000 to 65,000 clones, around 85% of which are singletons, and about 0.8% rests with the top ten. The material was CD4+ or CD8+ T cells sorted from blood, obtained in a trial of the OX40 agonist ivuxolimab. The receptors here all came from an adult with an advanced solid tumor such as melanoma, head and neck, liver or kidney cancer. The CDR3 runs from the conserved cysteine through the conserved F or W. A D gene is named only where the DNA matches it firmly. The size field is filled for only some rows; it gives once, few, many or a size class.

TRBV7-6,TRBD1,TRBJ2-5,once,CASSKQGARETQYF,TGTGCCAGCAGCAAACAGGGGGCTAGGGAGACCCAGTACTTC
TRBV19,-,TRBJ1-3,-,CASSRTSGNTIYF,TGTGCCAGTAGTCGTACTTCTGGAAACACCATATATTTT
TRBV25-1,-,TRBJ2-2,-,CASSEFGGTGELFF,TGTGCCAGCAGTGAATTCGGGGGCACCGGGGAGCTGTTTTTT
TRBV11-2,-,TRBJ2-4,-,CASSLRMGPNIQYF,TGTGCCAGCAGCCTGAGAATGGGGCCGAACATTCAGTACTTC
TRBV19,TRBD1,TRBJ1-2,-,CASRPGQGLPGGYGYTF,TGTGCCAGTAGGCCGGGACAGGGGCTACCGGGTGGCTATGGCTACACCTTC
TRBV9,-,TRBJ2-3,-,CASSVAGIVTDTQYF,TGTGCCAGCAGCGTAGCCGGGATAGTCACAGATACGCAGTATTTT
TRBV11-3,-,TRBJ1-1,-,CASSPTSTGGTEAFF,TGTGCCAGCAGCCCGACCTCGACAGGAGGGACTGAAGCTTTCTTT
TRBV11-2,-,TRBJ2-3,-,CASSFSLFDTQYF,TGTGCCAGCAGCTTTAGTCTGTTTGATACGCAGTATTTT
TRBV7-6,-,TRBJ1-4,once,CASSLGGHIDEKLLF,TGTGCCAGCAGCTTAGGAGGCCATATCGATGAAAAACTGCTTTTT
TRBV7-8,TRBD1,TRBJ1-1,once,CASSNRHPGQGNTEAFF,TGTGCCAGCAGCAATCGACATCCAGGACAGGGGAACACTGAAGCTTTCTTT
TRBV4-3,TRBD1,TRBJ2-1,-,CASSQGPGGLLNEQFF,TGCGCCAGCAGCCAAGGGCCAGGGGGCCTACTCAATGAGCAGTTCTTC
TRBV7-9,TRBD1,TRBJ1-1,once,CASSFQGAVEAFF,TGTGCCAGCAGCTTCCAGGGGGCAGTTGAAGCTTTCTTT
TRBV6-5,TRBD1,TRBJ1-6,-,CASRRTGDNSPLHF,TGTGCCAGCAGGAGGACAGGGGATAATTCACCCCTCCACTTT
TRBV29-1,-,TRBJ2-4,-,CSVETGLQTMQYF,TGCAGCGTTGAGACCGGACTCCAGACTATGCAGTACTTC
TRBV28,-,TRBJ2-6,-,CASSRRAETGANVLTF,TGTGCCAGCAGTCGGAGGGCGGAGACCGGGGCCAACGTCCTGACTTTC
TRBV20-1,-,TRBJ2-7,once,CSSIWGHEQYF,TGCAGTAGTATATGGGGCCACGAGCAGTACTTC
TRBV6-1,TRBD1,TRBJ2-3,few,CASRSGTGLADTQYF,TGTGCCAGCAGGTCCGGGACAGGGTTAGCAGATACGCAGTATTTT
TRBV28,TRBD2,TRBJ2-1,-,CASSPFSGALEQFF,TGTGCCAGCAGCCCGTTTAGCGGGGCCCTAGAGCAGTTCTTC
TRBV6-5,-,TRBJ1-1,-,CASSDPTNTEAFF,TGTGCCAGCAGTGACCCAACGAACACTGAAGCTTTCTTT
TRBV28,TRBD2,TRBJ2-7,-,CASSPSLAGYEQYF,TGTGCCAGCAGTCCCAGCCTAGCGGGCTACGAGCAGTACTTC
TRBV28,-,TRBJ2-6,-,CASRSQPHSGANVLTF,TGTGCCAGCAGATCACAGCCTCACTCTGGGGCCAACGTCCTGACTTTC
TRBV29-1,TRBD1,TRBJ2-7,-,CSVTLQGAIYEQYF,TGCAGCGTGACGTTACAGGGGGCGATCTACGAGCAGTACTTC
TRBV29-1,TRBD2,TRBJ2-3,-,CSVEKSGISTDTQYF,TGCAGCGTTGAGAAAAGCGGGATAAGCACAGATACGCAGTATTTT
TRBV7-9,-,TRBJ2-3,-,CASSSQLEAGAQYF,TGTGCCAGCAGCTCTCAACTCGAGGCCGGGGCGCAGTATTTT
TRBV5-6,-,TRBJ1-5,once,CASSGRGGLQPQHF,TGTGCCAGCAGCGGGAGGGGGGGCCTTCAGCCCCAGCATTTT
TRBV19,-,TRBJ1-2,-,CASQQGHYGYTF,TGTGCCAGTCAACAGGGACACTATGGCTACACCTTC
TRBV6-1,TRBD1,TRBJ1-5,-,CASSEEGARQPQHF,TGTGCCAGCAGTGAAGAGGGGGCGCGCCAGCCCCAGCATTTT
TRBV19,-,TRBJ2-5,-,CASSISRGLETQYF,TGTGCCAGTAGTATCTCGCGGGGTTTGGAGACCCAGTACTTC
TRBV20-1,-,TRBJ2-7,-,CSAESREQYF,TGCAGTGCGGAGAGTAGAGAGCAGTACTTC
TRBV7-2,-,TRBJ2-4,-,CASSPEGTAKNIQYF,TGTGCCAGCAGCCCGGAGGGGACGGCCAAAAACATTCAGTACTTC
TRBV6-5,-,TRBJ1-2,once,CATGAGLFGYTF,TGTGCCACCGGGGCAGGGCTATTCGGCTACACCTTC
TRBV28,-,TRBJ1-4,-,CASRRQGTNEKLFF,TGTGCCAGCAGGCGCCAGGGAACTAATGAAAAACTGTTTTTT
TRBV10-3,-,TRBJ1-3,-,CAISDSVQRRGGSPNTIYF,TGTGCCATCAGTGATTCGGTTCAGAGACGCGGAGGGAGCCCAAACACCATATATTTT
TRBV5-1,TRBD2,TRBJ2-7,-,CASSGTSGAREQYF,TGCGCCAGCAGTGGTACTAGCGGAGCCCGGGAGCAGTACTTC
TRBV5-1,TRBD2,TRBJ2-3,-,CASSQKTSGSGADTQYF,TGCGCCAGCAGCCAAAAAACGAGCGGGAGTGGGGCAGATACGCAGTATTTT
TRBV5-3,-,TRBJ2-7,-,CARSLGHRSGPHSYEQYF,TGTGCCAGAAGCTTGGGACACCGTAGCGGCCCTCACTCCTACGAGCAGTACTTC
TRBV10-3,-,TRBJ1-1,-,CAIRWGINTEAFF,TGTGCCATCAGATGGGGGATAAACACTGAAGCTTTCTTT
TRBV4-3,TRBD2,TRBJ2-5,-,CASSQVLAGGRAETRYF,TGCGCCAGCAGCCAAGTACTAGCGGGGGGACGGGCGGAGACCCGGTACTTC
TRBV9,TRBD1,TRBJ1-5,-,CASSPQGGNQPQHF,TGTGCCAGCAGCCCCCAGGGGGGGAACCAGCCCCAGCATTTT
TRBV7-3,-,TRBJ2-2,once,CASRDRNTGELFF,TGTGCCAGCAGGGACAGGAACACCGGGGAGCTGTTTTTT
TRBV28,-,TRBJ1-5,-,CASSRGGQANQPQHF,TGTGCCAGCAGTAGAGGGGGACAAGCAAATCAGCCCCAGCATTTT
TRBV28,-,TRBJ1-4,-,CASSSAATNEKLFF,TGTGCCAGCAGTTCTGCTGCAACTAATGAAAAACTGTTTTTT
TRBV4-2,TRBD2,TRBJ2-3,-,CASSQGRIAGLSTDTQYF,TGTGCCAGCAGCCAAGGTCGTATAGCGGGGTTAAGCACAGATACGCAGTATTTT
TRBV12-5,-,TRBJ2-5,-,CASAVGKSQETQYF,TGTGCTAGTGCTGTGGGGAAGAGCCAAGAGACCCAGTACTTC
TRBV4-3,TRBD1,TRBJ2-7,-,CASSQEGTGIYEQYF,TGCGCCAGCAGCCAAGAGGGGACAGGGATCTATGAGCAGTACTTC
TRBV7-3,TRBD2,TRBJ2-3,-,CASSLRLAGVPDTQYF,TGTGCCAGCAGCTTAAGGTTAGCGGGAGTTCCAGATACGCAGTATTTT
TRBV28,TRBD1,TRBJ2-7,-,CASRGTGTSYEQYF,TGTGCCAGCAGGGGGACAGGGACCTCCTACGAGCAGTACTTC
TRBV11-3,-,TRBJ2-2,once,CASSLTGATGELFF,TGTGCCAGCAGCTTGACAGGCGCCACCGGGGAGCTGTTTTTT
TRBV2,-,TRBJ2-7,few,CASSEGAGRVIYEQYF,TGTGCCAGCAGTGAAGGGGCAGGGAGAGTTATCTACGAGCAGTACTTC
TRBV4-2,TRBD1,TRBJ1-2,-,CASSQDSGGSYGYTF,TGTGCCAGCAGCCAAGATTCAGGGGGTTCCTATGGCTACACCTTC
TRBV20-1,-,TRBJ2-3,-,CSAIKGDTQYF,TGCAGTGCTATAAAGGGAGATACGCAGTATTTT
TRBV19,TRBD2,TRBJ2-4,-,CASSIGGGRAKNIQYF,TGTGCCAGTAGTATAGGCGGGGGAAGGGCCAAAAACATTCAGTACTTC
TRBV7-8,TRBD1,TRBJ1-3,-,CASSLGQGAFGNTIYF,TGTGCCAGCAGCTTAGGGCAGGGGGCTTTCGGAAACACCATATATTTT
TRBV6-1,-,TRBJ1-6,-,CASSEGHANSPLHF,TGTGCCAGCAGTGAAGGACACGCTAATTCACCCCTCCACTTT
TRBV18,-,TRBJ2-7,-,CASSPFKDSRSYEQYF,TGTGCCAGCTCACCATTTAAGGACAGCCGCTCCTACGAGCAGTACTTC
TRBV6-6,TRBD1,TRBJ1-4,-,CASSYTDREEKLFF,TGTGCCAGCAGTTACACGGACAGGGAGGAAAAACTGTTTTTT
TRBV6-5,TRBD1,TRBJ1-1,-,CASSVDRENTEAFF,TGTGCCAGCAGCGTGGACAGGGAGAACACTGAAGCTTTCTTT
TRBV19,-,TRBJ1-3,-,CASSIGKGTSSGNTIYF,TGTGCCAGTAGTATTGGGAAGGGTACAAGCTCTGGAAACACCATATATTTT
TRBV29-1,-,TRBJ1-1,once,CSVERGNTEAFF,TGCAGCGTTGAACGGGGGAACACTGAAGCTTTCTTT
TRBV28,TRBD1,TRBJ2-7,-,CASSSYTSTGKQYF,TGTGCCAGCAGTTCCTATACCTCGACAGGGAAACAGTACTTC